This T cell receptor beta chain was retrieved from a study of identical twins. Points from the study as a whole: The study reached conclusions through statistical analysis that was cross-sectional, not following the same donors.

Each CDR3 protein is one row after TCRdb ran MiXCR on the 5' RACE reads. The data show over 550,000 distinct CDR3 sequences, about 7.6% seen once. In every case, the donor was a healthy Caucasian. This clonotype was detected only a few times. No antigen is known for it. These data are also associated with another study on yellow fever vaccine responses in identical twins.

The sequence was collected from a young woman in good health. The source material was PBMCs.

CDR3 DNA: TGTGCCAGCAGTTTTGACACAGGGTTGATAATGATCGAGACCCAGTACTTC. This encodes CASSFDTGLIMIETQYF. J is TRBJ2-5 and V is TRBV12-3 or TRBV12-4; maybe TRBD1 (6 bases). This CDR3 has 17 residues. Deletions cut 3 bases from V and 5 bases from J, with 22 bases between.